The clone carrying this T cell receptor beta chain was seen many times. The V end was cut by 3 bases, the J end by 4 bases, with 11 bases between. The germline V gene encodes CDR1 SGHVS and CDR2 FNYEAQ. The CDR3 is 14 residues long. Amplification yielded TCR beta CDR3 regions, with RNA transcripts as the source. RT-PCR in the first round (using the HTBI primer set) targeted the TCR CDR3. TCRdb itself ran the multiplex PCR reads through MiXCR, one entry per CDR3 protein. Of fewer than 550,000 distinct CDR3 sequences listed, 15% to 18% are singletons. These data come from a study of T cells in Graves' hyperthyroidism and ophthalmopathy. Overall study: At initial diagnosis, before any treatment had begun, peripheral blood was obtained.

Isolation of PBMCs was performed on about 10 ml fresh peripheral blood. The clonotype was recovered from a woman in her late teens or twenties with Graves' hyperthyroidism. This sequence joins TRBV7-6 and TRBJ2-3, with D possibly being TRBD1 (6 bases). Sequenced input: blood. The CDR3 loop reads CASSFGTLADTQYF. The DNA of the CDR3 is TGTGCCAGCAGCTTTGGGACATTGGCAGATACGCAGTATTTT.